The T cell receptor beta chain described here comes from a study of blood T cell repertoires in COVID-19. V shed 0 bases, J shed 4 bases, and the junction held 6 bases outside the gene matches. Germline values: CDR1 SGHNT, CDR2 YYREEE (reference sequence). The CDR3 spans 16 residues. Some clones are missing from TCRdb's copy, which holds only in-frame ones; the method was immunoSEQ multiplex PCR. There are roughly 81,000 clones in the sample; about 86% occur only once, and around 39% lies in the top ten. The clonotype originates from a man at least 80 years old with active or convalescent COVID-19. The genes are TRBV5-4 and TRBJ2-2; 7 positions agree with TRBD2. Sequenced input: peripheral blood. The CDR3 loop reads CASSLGASGVTGELFF. CDR3 nucleotide sequence: TGTGCCAGCAGCTTGGGGGCTAGCGGAGTCACCGGGGAGCTGTTTTTT.